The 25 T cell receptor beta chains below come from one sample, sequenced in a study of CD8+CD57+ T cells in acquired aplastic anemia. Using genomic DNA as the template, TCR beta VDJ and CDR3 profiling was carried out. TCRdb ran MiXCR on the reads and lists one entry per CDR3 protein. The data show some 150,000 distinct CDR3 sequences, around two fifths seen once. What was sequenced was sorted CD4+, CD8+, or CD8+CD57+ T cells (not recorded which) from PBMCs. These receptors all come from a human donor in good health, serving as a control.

The CDR3 region has the DNA TGCGCCAGCAGCTTGAGCGACCCGATTAACTATGGCTACACCTTC. It codes for CASSLSDPINYGYTF. This chain joins TRBV5-1 and TRBJ1-2; D is uncertain. The V gene's germline CDR1 is SGHRS and CDR2 YFSETQ. The V gene lost 1 base and the J gene lost 1 base, with 11 bases spanning the gap. This CDR3 is 15 amino acids long.

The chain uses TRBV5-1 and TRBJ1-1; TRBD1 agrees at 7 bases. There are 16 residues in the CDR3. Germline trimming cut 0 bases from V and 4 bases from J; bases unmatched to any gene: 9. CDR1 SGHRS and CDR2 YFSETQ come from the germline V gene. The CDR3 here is CASSLAGGIRSTEAFF. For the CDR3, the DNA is TGCGCCAGCAGCTTGGCAGGGGGGATACGGAGCACTGAAGCTTTCTTT.

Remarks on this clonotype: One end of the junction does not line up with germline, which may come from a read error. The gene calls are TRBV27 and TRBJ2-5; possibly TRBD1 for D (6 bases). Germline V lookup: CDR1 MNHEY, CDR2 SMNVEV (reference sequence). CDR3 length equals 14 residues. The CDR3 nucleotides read TGTGCCAGCGGTTTATCGGGCAGGGGAGAGACCCAGTACTTC. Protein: CASGLSGRGETQYF.

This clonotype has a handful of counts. The CDR3: CASSLVAGVNTQYF. The DNA of the CDR3 is TGTGCCAGCAGCTTGGTAGCGGGGGTTAATACGCAGTATTTT. V gene TRBV2 combines with J gene TRBJ2-3; 9 bases align to TRBD2. V trimming: 6 bases; J trimming: 7 bases; junction bases outside the gene matches: 8. CDR1 and CDR2 from the germline V gene are SNHLY and FYNNEI. The CDR3 runs to 14 residues.

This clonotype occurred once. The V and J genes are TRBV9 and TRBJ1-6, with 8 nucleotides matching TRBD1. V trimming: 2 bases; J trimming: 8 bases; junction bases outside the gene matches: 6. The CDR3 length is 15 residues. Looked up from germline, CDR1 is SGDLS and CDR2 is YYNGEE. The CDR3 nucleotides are TGTGCCAGCAGCGTCTGGACAGGGAACGATTCACCCCTCCACTTT. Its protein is CASSVWTGNDSPLHF.

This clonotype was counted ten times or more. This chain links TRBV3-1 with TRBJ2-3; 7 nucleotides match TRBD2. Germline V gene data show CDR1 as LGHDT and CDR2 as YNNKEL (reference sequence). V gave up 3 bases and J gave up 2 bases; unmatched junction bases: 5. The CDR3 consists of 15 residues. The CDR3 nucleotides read TGTGCCAGCAGCCACCAGCGGGATGTCACAGATACGCAGTATTTT. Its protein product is CASSHQRDVTDTQYF.

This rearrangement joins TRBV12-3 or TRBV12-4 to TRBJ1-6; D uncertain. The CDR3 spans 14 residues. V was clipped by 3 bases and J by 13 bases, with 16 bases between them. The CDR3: CASSLAQSNQPLHF. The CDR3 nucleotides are TGTGCCAGCAGTTTGGCGCAGAGCAATCAGCCCCTCCACTTT.

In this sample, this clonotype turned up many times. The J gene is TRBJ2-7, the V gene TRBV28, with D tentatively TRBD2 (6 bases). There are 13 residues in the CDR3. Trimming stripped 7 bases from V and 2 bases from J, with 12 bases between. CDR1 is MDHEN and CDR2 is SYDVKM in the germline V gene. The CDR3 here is CASTPGGPYEQYF. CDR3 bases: TGTGCCAGCACCCCCGGAGGGCCCTACGAGCAGTACTTC.

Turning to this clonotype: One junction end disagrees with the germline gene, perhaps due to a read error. CDR3 coding DNA: TGTGCCAGCAGCTTGTCATCAGGGTACGGTTCACCCCCCCACTTT. This sequence encodes CASSLSSGYGSPPHF. The V call is TRBV5-5, the J call TRBJ1-6, with D maybe TRBD1 (5 bases). The germline CDR1 and CDR2 sequences are SGHKS and YYEKEE (reference sequence). CDR3 length: 15 amino acids.

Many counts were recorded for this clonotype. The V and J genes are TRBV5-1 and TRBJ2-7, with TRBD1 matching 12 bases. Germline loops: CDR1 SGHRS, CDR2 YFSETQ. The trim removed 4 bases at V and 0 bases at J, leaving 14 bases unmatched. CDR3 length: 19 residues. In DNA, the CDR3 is TGCGCCAGCAGCGGGGGCCACGGCGGGACAGGGGGCATCTCCTACGAGCAGTACTTC. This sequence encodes CASSGGHGGTGGISYEQYF.

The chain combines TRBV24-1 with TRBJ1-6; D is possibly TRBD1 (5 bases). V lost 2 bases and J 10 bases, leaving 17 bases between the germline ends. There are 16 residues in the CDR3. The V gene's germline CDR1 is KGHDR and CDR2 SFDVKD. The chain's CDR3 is CATSDSTEPGGSPLHF. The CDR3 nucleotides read TGTGCCACCAGTGATTCGACAGAGCCGGGAGGGTCACCCCTCCACTTT.

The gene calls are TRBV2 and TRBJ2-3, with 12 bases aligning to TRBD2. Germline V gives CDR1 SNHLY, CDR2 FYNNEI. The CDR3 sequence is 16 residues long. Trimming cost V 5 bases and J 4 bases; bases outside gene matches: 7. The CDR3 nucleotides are TGTGCCAGCAGTCTAGCGGGGGGGCTGTTGGCAGATACGCAGTATTTT. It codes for CASSLAGGLLADTQYF.

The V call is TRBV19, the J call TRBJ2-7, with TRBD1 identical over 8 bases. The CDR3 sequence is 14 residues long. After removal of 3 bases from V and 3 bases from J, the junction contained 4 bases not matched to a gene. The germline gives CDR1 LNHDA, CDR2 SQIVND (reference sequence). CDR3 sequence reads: CASSIRTGFYEQYF. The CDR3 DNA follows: TGTGCCAGTAGTATTCGGACAGGGTTCTACGAGCAGTACTTC.

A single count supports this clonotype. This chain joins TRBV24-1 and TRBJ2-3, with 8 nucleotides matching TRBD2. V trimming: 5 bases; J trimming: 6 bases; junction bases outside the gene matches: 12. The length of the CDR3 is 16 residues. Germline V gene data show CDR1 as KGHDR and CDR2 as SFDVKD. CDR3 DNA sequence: TGTGCCACCAGTGGTTTCCGGCGGGAGGCAGGGGATACGCAGTATTTT. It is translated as CATSGFRREAGDTQYF.

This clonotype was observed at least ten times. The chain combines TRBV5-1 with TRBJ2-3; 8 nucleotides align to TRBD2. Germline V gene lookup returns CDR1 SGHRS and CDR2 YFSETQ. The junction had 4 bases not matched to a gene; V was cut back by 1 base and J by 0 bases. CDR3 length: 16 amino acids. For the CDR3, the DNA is TGCGCCAGCAGCTTGATAGCGGGGACTAGCACAGATACGCAGTATTTT. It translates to CASSLIAGTSTDTQYF.

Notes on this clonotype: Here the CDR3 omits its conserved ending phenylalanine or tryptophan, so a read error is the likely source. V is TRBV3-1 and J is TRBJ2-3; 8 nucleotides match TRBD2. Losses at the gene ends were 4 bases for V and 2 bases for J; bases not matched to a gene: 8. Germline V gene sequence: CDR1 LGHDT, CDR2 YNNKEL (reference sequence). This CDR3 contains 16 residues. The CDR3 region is CASSPLAGSITDTQYS. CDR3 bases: TGTGCCAGCAGCCCCCTAGCGGGTTCCATCACAGATACGCAGTATTCT.

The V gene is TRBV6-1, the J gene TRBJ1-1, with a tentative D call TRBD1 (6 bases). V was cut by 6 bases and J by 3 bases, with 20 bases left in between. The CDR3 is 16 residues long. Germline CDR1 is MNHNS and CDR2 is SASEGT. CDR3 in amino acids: CASSRGQRTLHTEAFF. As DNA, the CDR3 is TGTGCCAGCAGCCGAGGACAGAGAACGTTGCACACTGAAGCTTTCTTT.

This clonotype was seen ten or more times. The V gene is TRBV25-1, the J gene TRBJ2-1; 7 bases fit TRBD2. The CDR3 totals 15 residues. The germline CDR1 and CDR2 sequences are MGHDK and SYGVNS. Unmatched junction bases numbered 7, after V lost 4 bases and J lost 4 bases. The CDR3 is CASSAQRGRYNEQFF. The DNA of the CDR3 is TGTGCCAGCAGTGCGCAGCGGGGACGGTACAATGAGCAGTTCTTC.

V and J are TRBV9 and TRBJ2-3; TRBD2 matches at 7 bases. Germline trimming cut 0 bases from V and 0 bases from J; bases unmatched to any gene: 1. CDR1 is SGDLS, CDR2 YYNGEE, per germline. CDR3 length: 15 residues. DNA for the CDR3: TGTGCCAGCAGCGTAGTAGCGGGTAGCACAGATACGCAGTATTTT. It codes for CASSVVAGSTDTQYF.

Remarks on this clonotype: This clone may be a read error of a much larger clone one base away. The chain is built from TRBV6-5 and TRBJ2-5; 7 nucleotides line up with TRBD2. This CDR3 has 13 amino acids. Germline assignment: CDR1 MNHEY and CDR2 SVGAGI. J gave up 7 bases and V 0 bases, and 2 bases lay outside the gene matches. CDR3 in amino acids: CASSYSWEGTQYF. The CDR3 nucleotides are TGTGCCAGCAGTTACTCCTGGGAGGGGACCCAGTACTTC.

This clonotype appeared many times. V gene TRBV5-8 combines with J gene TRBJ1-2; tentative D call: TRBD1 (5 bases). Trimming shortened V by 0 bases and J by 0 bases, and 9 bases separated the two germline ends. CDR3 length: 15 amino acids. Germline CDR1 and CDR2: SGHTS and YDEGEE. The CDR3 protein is CASSLAGGANYGYTF. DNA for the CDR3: TGTGCCAGCAGCTTGGCGGGGGGGGCTAACTATGGCTACACCTTC. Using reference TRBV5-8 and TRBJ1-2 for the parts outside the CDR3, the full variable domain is EAGVTQSPTHLIKTRGQQATLRCSPISGHTSVYWYQQALGLGLQFLLWYDEGEERNRGNFPPRFSGRQFPNYSSELNVNALELEDSALYLCASSLAGGANYGYTFGSGTRLTVV.

The CDR3 region has the DNA TGCAGTGGGGCAGGACTAGCGGGAGATGAGCAGTTCTTC. It specifies CSGAGLAGDEQFF. The chain uses TRBV20-1 and TRBJ2-1; 13 bases align to TRBD2. Germline CDR1 DFQATT, CDR2 SNEGSKA (reference sequence). There are 13 residues in the CDR3. V shed 7 bases and J 8 bases; nucleotides not matched to a gene: 5.

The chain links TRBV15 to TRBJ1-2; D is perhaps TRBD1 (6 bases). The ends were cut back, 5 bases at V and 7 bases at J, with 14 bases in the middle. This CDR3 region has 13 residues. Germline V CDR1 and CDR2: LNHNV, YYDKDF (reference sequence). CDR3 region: CATSLTGGGGYTF. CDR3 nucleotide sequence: TGTGCCACCAGCCTAACGGGGGGCGGTGGCTACACCTTC. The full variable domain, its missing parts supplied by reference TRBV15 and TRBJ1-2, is DAMVIQNPRYQVTQFGKPVTLSCSQTLNHNVMYWYQQKSSQAPKLLFHYYDKDFNNEADTPDNFQSRRPNTSFCFLDIRSPGLGDTAMYLCATSLTGGGGYTFGSGTRLTVV.

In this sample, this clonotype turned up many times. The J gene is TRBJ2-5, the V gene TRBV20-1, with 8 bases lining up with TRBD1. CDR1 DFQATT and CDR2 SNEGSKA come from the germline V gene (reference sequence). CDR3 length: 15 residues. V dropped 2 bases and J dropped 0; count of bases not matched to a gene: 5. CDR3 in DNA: TGCAGTGCTAGACGGGTGGACAGGGACCAAGAGACCCAGTACTTC. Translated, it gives CSARRVDRDQETQYF.

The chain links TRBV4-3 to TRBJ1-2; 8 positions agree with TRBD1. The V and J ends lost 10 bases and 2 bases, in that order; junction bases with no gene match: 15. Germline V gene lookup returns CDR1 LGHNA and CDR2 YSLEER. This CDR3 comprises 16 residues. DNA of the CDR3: TGCGCCACCTCCGGGACAGGTCCACTTGAAAACTATGGCTACACCTTC. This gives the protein CATSGTGPLENYGYTF.